This T cell receptor (beta chain) was recorded in a study of blood T cell repertoires in COVID-19. Here immunoSEQ multiplex PCR was the method, and the copy in TCRdb shows in-frame clones only, minus some. Of more than 200,000 clones listed, 80% to 90% are singletons. The TCR was taken from an elderly woman with COVID-19, enrolled during active disease. The specimen sequenced was peripheral blood.

The CDR3 DNA reads as TGTGCCAGTAGTATCGGAGCGGGGGGGTCAGATACGCAGTATTTT. Its translation: CASSIGAGGSDTQYF. The chain joins TRBV19 to TRBJ2-3, with 10 bases matching TRBD2. V shed 3 bases and J 4 bases; nucleotides not matched to a gene: 4. CDR1 and CDR2 from the germline V gene are LNHDA and SQIVND (reference sequence). The CDR3 spans 15 residues.